This T cell receptor beta chain was identified in a study of T cell responses to AZD1222 COVID-19 vaccine. The germline V gene encodes CDR1 MNHEY and CDR2 SVGAGI. The V and J ends lost 10 bases and 0 bases, in that order; junction bases with no gene match: 3. CDR3 length: 13 amino acids. Clones were sequenced by immunoSEQ multiplex PCR, and TCRdb holds only the in-frame ones, with some missing. In the table there are about 86,000 clones, approximately 89% of which are singletons. The sequences come from peripheral blood, collected 28 days after the second AZD1222 dose. V is TRBV6-5 and J is TRBJ1-5, with 7 bases lining up with TRBD1. This clonotype originated in an adult who received the AZD1222 COVID-19 vaccine. CDR3 in amino acids: CATGTDSNQPQHF. The CDR3 DNA reads as TGTGCCACAGGGACAGATAGCAATCAGCCCCAGCATTTT.